This entry features one T cell receptor beta chain sequence. The entry originates in a study of blood T cell repertoires in COVID-19. Study-wide context: COVID-19 samples collected from the United States, Italy and Spain covered acute and convalescent phases. T cells, B-cell-depleted T cells, or PBMCs supplied cDNA or gDNA.

Profiled with immunoSEQ multiplex PCR; TCRdb holds only in-frame clones, not every one. Of 21,000 or so clones listed, 83% were seen once; the top ten hold over 6.5%. The sample consisted of peripheral blood. This TCR was recovered from a human donor in a cohort sampled during active COVID-19.

The CDR3 region has the DNA TGTGCCAGCAGTGAAACAACAGATCTTAATGAAAAACTGTTTTTT. This encodes CASSETTDLNEKLFF. The V gene is TRBV6-1, the J gene TRBJ1-4, with D unclear. The length of the CDR3 is 15 residues. The germline V gene encodes CDR1 MNHNS and CDR2 SASEGT. The germline V and J ends were trimmed by 2 bases and 4 bases, with 11 bases remaining between them.